This entry describes one TCR beta chain. This specimen belongs to a study of blood T cell repertoires in COVID-19. Overall study: Acute and convalescent COVID-19 samples came from the United States, Italy and Spain. Nucleic acid was either cDNA or gDNA, and it came from T cells, B-cell-depleted T cells, or PBMCs.

The length of the CDR3 is 18 residues. V lost 2 bases and J lost 4; bases outside the gene matches: 10. From germline, CDR1 is SGHTA and CDR2 FQGNSA. As processed by the authors: Amplified reference gene primers provided the basis for estimating nucleated cell counts. The method was immunoSEQ multiplex PCR; TCRdb's version includes in-frame clones alone and lacks a portion of them. The DNA gave D and trimming, while V, J and clone size come from that table. The sample has under 300,000 clones, 83% seen once. V usage is TRBV7-2 and J usage is TRBJ2-1, with 11 bases that match TRBD2. Sequencing input: peripheral blood. The clonotype originates from a human donor in a cohort sampled during active COVID-19. The DNA for the CDR3 is TGTGCCAGCAGCTTAAATACCAGACTAGCGGGGCCTTACAATGAGCAGTTCTTC. Translated, it gives CASSLNTRLAGPYNEQFF.